This record covers a single T cell receptor beta chain. The data stem from a study of OX40 agonist ivuxolimab in advanced cancers. Data came from immunoSEQ multiplex PCR; TCRdb stores just in-frame clones and leaves some out. The sample has roughly 71,000 clones; 75% to 80% are singletons. CDR3 length: 14 amino acids. The trim removed 7 bases at V and 1 base at J, leaving 6 bases unmatched. In germline, CDR1 is SNHLY, CDR2 FYNNEI. This clonotype originated in an adult with an advanced solid tumor such as melanoma, head and neck, liver or kidney cancer. Sequencing was performed on CD4+ or CD8+ T cells sorted from blood, taken in a trial of the OX40 agonist ivuxolimab. This chain joins TRBV2 and TRBJ1-2; 7 bases align to TRBD1. This CDR3 reads CASTYGTVNYGYTF. DNA of the CDR3: TGTGCCAGCACCTATGGGACAGTTAACTATGGCTACACCTTC.